These T cell receptor beta chains were read from a single sample in a study of shared clonotypes between healthy human individuals. Sequencing used immunoSEQ multiplex PCR; TCRdb keeps in-frame clones, though not all of them. The sample lists about 2.4 million clones; approximately 92% were seen once. Sequencing was performed on naive CD4+ T cells sorted from blood. The origin of the receptors is a man aged 18 to 35 in good health. Each CDR3 is given without its conserved first and last residue. Fields, in order: V gene, J gene, D gene, CDR3 protein. A D gene is named only where the DNA matches it firmly.

v_gene: TRBV12-5; j_gene: TRBJ2-7; d_gene: TRBD1; CDR3aa: ASGLSYPGQGRYEQY
v_gene: TRBV18; j_gene: TRBJ2-2; d_gene: -; CDR3aa: ASSPGTPTGELF
v_gene: TRBV5-6; j_gene: TRBJ2-3; d_gene: -; CDR3aa: ASSLAGTDTQY
v_gene: TRBV11-3; j_gene: TRBJ2-1; d_gene: -; CDR3aa: ASSFFPAGEQF
v_gene: TRBV6-5; j_gene: TRBJ1-2; d_gene: TRBD1; CDR3aa: ASSSRTGGGYT
v_gene: TRBV10-3; j_gene: TRBJ2-7; d_gene: -; CDR3aa: AISVGKAGGDEQY
v_gene: TRBV4-1; j_gene: TRBJ2-5; d_gene: -; CDR3aa: ASSRPGHLGEGTQY
v_gene: TRBV6-6; j_gene: TRBJ2-7; d_gene: TRBD2; CDR3aa: ASSPRGSGRSEQY
v_gene: TRBV10-3; j_gene: TRBJ2-7; d_gene: -; CDR3aa: ATYDAGATYEQY
v_gene: TRBV10-3; j_gene: TRBJ2-5; d_gene: -; CDR3aa: AIRQEGRYQETQY
v_gene: TRBV4-1; j_gene: TRBJ2-3; d_gene: -; CDR3aa: ASSQVSGLEY
v_gene: TRBV5-4; j_gene: TRBJ2-5; d_gene: -; CDR3aa: ASSLQQGVTETQY
v_gene: TRBV15; j_gene: TRBJ2-7; d_gene: -; CDR3aa: ATSREGVTMEQY
v_gene: TRBV10-3; j_gene: TRBJ2-7; d_gene: -; CDR3aa: AISPGQSSYEQY
v_gene: TRBV18; j_gene: TRBJ2-4; d_gene: -; CDR3aa: ASSLLEGKNIQY
v_gene: TRBV27; j_gene: TRBJ2-7; d_gene: -; CDR3aa: ASSLYGGPYEQY
v_gene: TRBV7-3; j_gene: TRBJ2-7; d_gene: -; CDR3aa: ASSLQAGSPYEQY
v_gene: TRBV2; j_gene: TRBJ1-1; d_gene: TRBD1; CDR3aa: ASSWDRAAEAF
v_gene: TRBV2; j_gene: TRBJ2-5; d_gene: -; CDR3aa: ASKVTNQETQY
v_gene: TRBV7-9; j_gene: TRBJ2-7; d_gene: -; CDR3aa: ASSLILGGVEQY
v_gene: TRBV15; j_gene: TRBJ1-2; d_gene: TRBD1; CDR3aa: ATSRETGGGYGYT
v_gene: TRBV6-6; j_gene: TRBJ2-7; d_gene: -; CDR3aa: ASSYALSDYEQY
v_gene: TRBV5-4; j_gene: TRBJ2-1; d_gene: -; CDR3aa: ASSFAYSYNEQF
v_gene: TRBV19; j_gene: TRBJ2-2; d_gene: TRBD1; CDR3aa: ASRGQGVSTGELF
v_gene: TRBV7-9; j_gene: TRBJ2-3; d_gene: TRBD2; CDR3aa: ASSLLAGGVDTQY
v_gene: TRBV6-5; j_gene: TRBJ2-1; d_gene: -; CDR3aa: ASRALSGVEQF
v_gene: TRBV9; j_gene: TRBJ2-1; d_gene: TRBD2; CDR3aa: ASSSGLDPYQF
v_gene: TRBV6-5; j_gene: TRBJ2-2; d_gene: -; CDR3aa: ATTRDGVGTGELF
v_gene: TRBV11-3; j_gene: TRBJ2-3; d_gene: -; CDR3aa: ASSFGGRTDTQY
v_gene: TRBV28; j_gene: TRBJ2-5; d_gene: -; CDR3aa: ASSFLKETQY
v_gene: TRBV2; j_gene: TRBJ1-5; d_gene: -; CDR3aa: ASSDVGGNQPQH
v_gene: TRBV6-5; j_gene: TRBJ1-1; d_gene: -; CDR3aa: ASSYNRGGSTEAF
v_gene: TRBV9; j_gene: TRBJ1-5; d_gene: -; CDR3aa: ASSVVPIRDPRGYSNQPQH
v_gene: TRBV6-1; j_gene: TRBJ2-2; d_gene: -; CDR3aa: ASPDFTGELF
v_gene: TRBV29-1; j_gene: TRBJ2-1; d_gene: TRBD1; CDR3aa: SVSRGRVEQF
v_gene: TRBV5-8; j_gene: TRBJ2-3; d_gene: TRBD2; CDR3aa: ASKDSGRVDTQY
v_gene: TRBV6-1; j_gene: TRBJ1-1; d_gene: -; CDR3aa: ASTEIRMNTEAF
v_gene: TRBV5-1; j_gene: TRBJ2-2; d_gene: -; CDR3aa: ASSLLQGGTGELF
v_gene: TRBV18; j_gene: TRBJ1-3; d_gene: -; CDR3aa: ASSPPMGQAGNTIY
v_gene: TRBV21-1; j_gene: TRBJ2-5; d_gene: -; CDR3aa: ASSKWGRPSGARGETQY
v_gene: TRBV7-2; j_gene: TRBJ2-1; d_gene: TRBD1; CDR3aa: ASSRDRGRDEQF
v_gene: TRBV27; j_gene: TRBJ1-6; d_gene: -; CDR3aa: ASSFGGNLDNSPLH
v_gene: TRBV5-6; j_gene: TRBJ1-1; d_gene: -; CDR3aa: ASSYQVNTEAF
v_gene: TRBV11-2; j_gene: TRBJ2-7; d_gene: TRBD2; CDR3aa: ASSPPKTREGLQY
v_gene: TRBV7-2; j_gene: TRBJ1-6; d_gene: TRBD1; CDR3aa: ASSLRGQGHSPLH
v_gene: TRBV9; j_gene: TRBJ2-1; d_gene: -; CDR3aa: ASSGRGLNYNEQF
v_gene: TRBV19; j_gene: TRBJ1-4; d_gene: -; CDR3aa: ASSAFRGLF
v_gene: TRBV7-8; j_gene: TRBJ2-7; d_gene: -; CDR3aa: ASSPRRQGLKSYEQY
v_gene: TRBV18; j_gene: TRBJ2-1; d_gene: TRBD1; CDR3aa: ASSLGQGAVNEQF
v_gene: TRBV4-1; j_gene: TRBJ2-7; d_gene: TRBD1; CDR3aa: ASSHLDRGSYEQY
v_gene: TRBV6-5; j_gene: TRBJ1-4; d_gene: TRBD1; CDR3aa: ASSTGETNEKLF
v_gene: TRBV4-1; j_gene: TRBJ1-3; d_gene: -; CDR3aa: ASSQDPGNSGNTIY
v_gene: TRBV6-5; j_gene: TRBJ1-5; d_gene: -; CDR3aa: ASSGGQRDQPQH